The clone carrying this TCR beta chain was detected ten times or more. Antigen specificity is unknown. Amplified TCR beta CDR3 regions derived from RNA transcripts. Primed by the HTBI set, a first-round RT-PCR was run on the TCR CDR3. MiXCR, applied by TCRdb to the multiplex PCR reads, yields one record per CDR3 protein. Among more than 550,000 distinct CDR3 sequences listed, roughly a sixth were seen once. This CDR3 spans 14 amino acids. Germline values: CDR1 SGHNT, CDR2 YYREEE (reference sequence). The junction had 6 bases not matched to a gene; V was cut back by 3 bases and J by 7 bases. This specimen comes from a study of T cells in Graves' hyperthyroidism and ophthalmopathy. The PBMCs studied were ones that came from 10 ml fresh peripheral blood. Whole-study results and caveats: Most expanded thyroid clonotypes above 0.001 recurred in blood. The model forecast ophthalmopathy, anticipating it by a median approximately 6.2 months before onset.

The rearrangement joins TRBV5-4 to TRBJ1-1, with TRBD1 matching 10 bases. This sequence was found in a woman in her fifties or sixties with Graves' hyperthyroidism that later progressed to Graves' ophthalmopathy. Material for sequencing was blood. The CDR3 DNA sequence: TGTGCCAGCAGCTCTCGGACAGGGGGGGGTGAAGCTTTCTTT. Its translation: CASSSRTGGGEAFF.